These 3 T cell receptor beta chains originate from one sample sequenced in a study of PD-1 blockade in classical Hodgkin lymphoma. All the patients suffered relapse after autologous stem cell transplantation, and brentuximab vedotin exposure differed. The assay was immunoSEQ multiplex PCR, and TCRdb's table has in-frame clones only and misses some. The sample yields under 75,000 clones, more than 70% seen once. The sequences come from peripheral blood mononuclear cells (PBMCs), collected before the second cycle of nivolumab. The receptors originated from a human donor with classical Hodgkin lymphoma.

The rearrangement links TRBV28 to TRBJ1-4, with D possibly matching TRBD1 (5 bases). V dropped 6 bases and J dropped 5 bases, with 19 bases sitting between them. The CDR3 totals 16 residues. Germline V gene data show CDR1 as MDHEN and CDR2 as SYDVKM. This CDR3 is CASRITGTVKNEKLFF. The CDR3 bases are TGTGCCAGCAGAATAACCGGGACCGTCAAAAATGAAAAACTGTTTTTT.

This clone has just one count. CDR3 residues: CASSELGETQYF. The CDR3 DNA follows: TGTGCCAGCAGTGAATTGGGAGAGACCCAGTACTTC. This chain joins TRBV6-1 and TRBJ2-5; D unclear. The CDR3 has 12 amino acids. The germline gives CDR1 MNHNS, CDR2 SASEGT. The V gene lost 2 bases and the J gene lost 4 bases, with 5 bases spanning the gap.

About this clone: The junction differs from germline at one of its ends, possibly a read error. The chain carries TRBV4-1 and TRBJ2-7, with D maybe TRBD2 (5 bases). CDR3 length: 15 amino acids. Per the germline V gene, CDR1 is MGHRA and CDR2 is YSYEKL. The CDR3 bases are TGCGCCAGCAGTCAAGAGGAGGCAGAGTACTACGAGCAGTACTTC. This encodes CASSQEEAEYYEQYF.